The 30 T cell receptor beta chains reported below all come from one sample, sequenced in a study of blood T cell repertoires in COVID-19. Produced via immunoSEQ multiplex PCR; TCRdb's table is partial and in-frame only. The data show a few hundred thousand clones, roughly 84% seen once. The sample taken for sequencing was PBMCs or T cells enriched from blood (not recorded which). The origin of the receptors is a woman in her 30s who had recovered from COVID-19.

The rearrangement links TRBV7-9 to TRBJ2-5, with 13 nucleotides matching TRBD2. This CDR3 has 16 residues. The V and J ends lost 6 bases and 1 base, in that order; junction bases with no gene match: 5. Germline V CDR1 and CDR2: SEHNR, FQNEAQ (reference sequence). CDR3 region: CASRSGLAGSQETQYF. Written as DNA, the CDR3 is TGTGCCAGCAGGTCGGGACTAGCGGGGTCCCAAGAGACCCAGTACTTC.

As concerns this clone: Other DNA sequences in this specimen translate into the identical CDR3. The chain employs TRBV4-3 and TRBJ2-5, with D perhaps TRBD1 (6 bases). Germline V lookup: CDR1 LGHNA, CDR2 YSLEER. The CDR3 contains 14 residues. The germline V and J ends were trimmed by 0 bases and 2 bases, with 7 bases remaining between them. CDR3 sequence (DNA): TGCGCCAGCAGCCAAGACAGGGGACAAGAGACCCAGTACTTC. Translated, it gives CASSQDRGQETQYF.

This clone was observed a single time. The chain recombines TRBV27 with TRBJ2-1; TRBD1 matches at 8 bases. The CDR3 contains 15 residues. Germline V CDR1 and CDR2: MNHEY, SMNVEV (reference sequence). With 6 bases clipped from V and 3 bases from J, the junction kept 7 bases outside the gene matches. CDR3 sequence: CASRPGGALYNEQFF. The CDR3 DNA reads TGTGCCAGCAGACCAGGGGGCGCCCTCTACAATGAGCAGTTCTTC.

CDR3: CASSLRLNRGQGYTF. In DNA form, the CDR3 reads TGTGCCAGCAGTTTACGGTTAAATAGGGGGCAAGGCTACACCTTC. The rearrangement links TRBV28 to TRBJ1-2, with 7 bases aligning to TRBD1. The germline V gene has CDR1 MDHEN and CDR2 SYDVKM. The CDR3 spans 15 residues. V gave up 2 bases and J gave up 8 bases; unmatched junction bases: 11.

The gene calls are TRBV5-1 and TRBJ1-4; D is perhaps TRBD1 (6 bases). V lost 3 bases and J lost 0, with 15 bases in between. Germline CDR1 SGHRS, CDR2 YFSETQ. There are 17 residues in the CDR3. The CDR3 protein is CASSSLGGRTTNEKLFF. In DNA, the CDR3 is TGCGCCAGCAGCTCCTTGGGGGGGCGGACAACTAATGAAAAACTGTTTTTT.

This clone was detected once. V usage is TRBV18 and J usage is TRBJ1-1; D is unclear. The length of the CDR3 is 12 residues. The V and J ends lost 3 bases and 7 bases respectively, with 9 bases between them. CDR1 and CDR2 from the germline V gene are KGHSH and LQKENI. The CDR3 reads CASSPFLGEAFF. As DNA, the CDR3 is TGTGCCAGCTCACCCTTCCTAGGTGAAGCTTTCTTT. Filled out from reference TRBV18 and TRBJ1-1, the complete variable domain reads NAGVMQNPRHLVRRRGQEARLRCSPMKGHSHVYWYRQLPEEGLKFMVYLQKENIIDESGMPKERFSAEFPKEGPSILRIQQVVRGDSAAYFCASSPFLGEAFFGQGTRLTVV.

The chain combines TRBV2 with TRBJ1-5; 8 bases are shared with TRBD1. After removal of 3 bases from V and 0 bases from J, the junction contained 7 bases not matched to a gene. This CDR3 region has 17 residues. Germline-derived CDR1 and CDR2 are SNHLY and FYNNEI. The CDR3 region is CASSEGSRGLSNQPQHF. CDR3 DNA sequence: TGTGCCAGCAGTGAGGGGTCCAGGGGGCTTAGCAATCAGCCCCAGCATTTT.

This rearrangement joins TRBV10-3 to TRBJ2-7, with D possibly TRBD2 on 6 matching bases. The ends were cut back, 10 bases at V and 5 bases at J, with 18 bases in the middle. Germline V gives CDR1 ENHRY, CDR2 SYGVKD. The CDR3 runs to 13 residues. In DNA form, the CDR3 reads TGTGCCACGCGGGATCCTCAGCCAAACGAGCAGTACTTC. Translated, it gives CATRDPQPNEQYF.

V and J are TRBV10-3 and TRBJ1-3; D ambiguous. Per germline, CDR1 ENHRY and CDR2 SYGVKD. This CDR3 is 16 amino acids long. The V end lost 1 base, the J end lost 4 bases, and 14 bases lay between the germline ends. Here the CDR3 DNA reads TGTGCCATCAGTGAGTATCCCCCCGAAGAGGGAAACACCATATATTTT. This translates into CAISEYPPEEGNTIYF.

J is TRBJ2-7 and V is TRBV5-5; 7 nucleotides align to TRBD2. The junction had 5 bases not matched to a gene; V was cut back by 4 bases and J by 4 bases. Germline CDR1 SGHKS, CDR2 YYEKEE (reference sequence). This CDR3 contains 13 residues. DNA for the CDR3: TGTGCCAGCAGCCTTTGGGAGGGATACGAGCAGTACTTC. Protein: CASSLWEGYEQYF. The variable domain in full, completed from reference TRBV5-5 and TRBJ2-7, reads DAGVTQSPTHLIKTRGQQVTLRCSPISGHKSVSWYQQVLGQGPQFIFQYYEKEERGRGNFPDRFSARQFPNYSSELNVNALLLGDSALYLCASSLWEGYEQYFGPGTRLTVT.

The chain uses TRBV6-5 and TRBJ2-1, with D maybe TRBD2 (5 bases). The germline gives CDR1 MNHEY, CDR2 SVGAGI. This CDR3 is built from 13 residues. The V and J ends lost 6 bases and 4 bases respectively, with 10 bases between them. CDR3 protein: CASRRTAYNEQFF. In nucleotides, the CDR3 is TGTGCCAGCAGAAGGACTGCGTACAATGAGCAGTTCTTC.

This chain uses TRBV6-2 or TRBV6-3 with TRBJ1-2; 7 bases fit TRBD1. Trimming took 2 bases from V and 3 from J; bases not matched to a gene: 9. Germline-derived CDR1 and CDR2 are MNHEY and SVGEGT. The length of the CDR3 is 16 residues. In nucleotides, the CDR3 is TGTGCCAGCAGTTACACCCCGCGGACAGGAGACTATGGCTACACCTTC. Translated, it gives CASSYTPRTGDYGYTF.

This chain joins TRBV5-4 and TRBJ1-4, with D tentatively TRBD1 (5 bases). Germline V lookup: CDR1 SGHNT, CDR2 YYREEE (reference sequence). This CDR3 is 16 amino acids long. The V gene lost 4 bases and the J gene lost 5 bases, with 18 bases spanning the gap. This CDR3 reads CASSLQGRSTNEKLFF. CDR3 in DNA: TGTGCCAGCAGCCTGCAGGGAAGGAGTACGAATGAAAAACTGTTTTTT.

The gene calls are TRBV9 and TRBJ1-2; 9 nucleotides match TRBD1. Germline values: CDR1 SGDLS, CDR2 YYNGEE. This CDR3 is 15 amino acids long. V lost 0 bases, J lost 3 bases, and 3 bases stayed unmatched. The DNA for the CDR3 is TGTGCCAGCAGCGTAGGGACAGGGGCCGACTATGGCTACACCTTC. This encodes CASSVGTGADYGYTF.

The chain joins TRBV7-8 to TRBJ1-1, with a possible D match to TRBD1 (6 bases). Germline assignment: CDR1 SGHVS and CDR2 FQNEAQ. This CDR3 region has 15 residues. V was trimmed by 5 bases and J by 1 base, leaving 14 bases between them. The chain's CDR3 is CASSPGQTENTEAFF. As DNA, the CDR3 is TGTGCCAGCAGCCCCGGACAGACTGAGAACACTGAAGCTTTCTTT.

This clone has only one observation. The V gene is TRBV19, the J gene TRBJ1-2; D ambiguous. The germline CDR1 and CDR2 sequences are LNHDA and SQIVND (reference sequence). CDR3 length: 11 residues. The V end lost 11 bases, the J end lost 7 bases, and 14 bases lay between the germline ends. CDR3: CAAKKTGGYTF. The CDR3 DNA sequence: TGTGCCGCCAAGAAAACTGGTGGCTACACCTTC.

The CDR3 DNA reads TGTGCCAGCAGTTACTCGGGGCCGGCTAATGAAAAACTGTTTTTT. Amino acids: CASSYSGPANEKLFF. The chain combines TRBV6-2 or TRBV6-3 with TRBJ1-4, with D possibly matching TRBD1 (5 bases). This CDR3 comprises 15 residues. Trimming took off 0 bases at V and 3 bases at J, with 8 bases between the two ends. CDR1 MNHEY and CDR2 SVGEGT come from the germline V gene.

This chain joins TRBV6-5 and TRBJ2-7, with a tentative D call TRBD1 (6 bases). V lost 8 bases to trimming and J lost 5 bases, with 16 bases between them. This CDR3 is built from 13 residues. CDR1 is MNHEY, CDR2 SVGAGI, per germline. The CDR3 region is CASLGTGSHEQYF. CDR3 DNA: TGTGCCAGCCTGGGAACAGGGAGCCACGAGCAGTACTTC.

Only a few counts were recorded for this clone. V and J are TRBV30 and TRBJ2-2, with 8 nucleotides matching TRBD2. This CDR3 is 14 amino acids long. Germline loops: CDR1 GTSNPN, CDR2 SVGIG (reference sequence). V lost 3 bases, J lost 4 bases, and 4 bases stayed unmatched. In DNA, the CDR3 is TGTGCCTGGAGCCCTGGGACTAGCACCGGGGAGCTGTTTTTT. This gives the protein CAWSPGTSTGELFF.

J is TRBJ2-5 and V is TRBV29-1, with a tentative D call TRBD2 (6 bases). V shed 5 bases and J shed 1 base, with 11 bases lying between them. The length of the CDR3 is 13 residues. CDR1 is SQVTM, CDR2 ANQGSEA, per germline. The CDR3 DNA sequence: TGCAGCGTTCGGCGGGGAGTCCAAGAGACCCAGTACTTC. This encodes CSVRRGVQETQYF. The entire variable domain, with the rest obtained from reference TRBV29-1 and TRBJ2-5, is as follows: SAVISQKPSRDICQRGTSLTIQCQVDSQVTMMFWYRQQPGQSLTLIATANQGSEATYESGFVIDKFPISRPNLTFSTLTVSNMSPEDSSIYLCSVRRGVQETQYFGPGTRLLVL.

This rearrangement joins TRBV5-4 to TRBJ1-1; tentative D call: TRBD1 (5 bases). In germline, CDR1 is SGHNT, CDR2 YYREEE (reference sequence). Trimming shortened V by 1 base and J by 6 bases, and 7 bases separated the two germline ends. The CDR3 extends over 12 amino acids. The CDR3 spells CASSLRGAEAFF. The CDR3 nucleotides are TGTGCCAGCAGCTTGAGGGGCGCTGAAGCTTTCTTT.

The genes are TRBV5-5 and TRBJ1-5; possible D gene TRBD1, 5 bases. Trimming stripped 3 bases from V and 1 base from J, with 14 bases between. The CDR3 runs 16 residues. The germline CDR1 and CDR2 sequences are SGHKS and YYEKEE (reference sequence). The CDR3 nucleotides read TGTGCCAGCAGCTGGACTACGGGGCAAAGCAATCAGCCCCAGCATTTT. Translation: CASSWTTGQSNQPQHF.

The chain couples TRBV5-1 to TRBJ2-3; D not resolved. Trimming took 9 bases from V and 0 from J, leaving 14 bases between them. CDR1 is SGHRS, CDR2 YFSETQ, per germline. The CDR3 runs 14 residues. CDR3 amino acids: CATPQHSSTDTQYF. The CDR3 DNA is TGCGCCACCCCACAACATTCTAGCACAGATACGCAGTATTTT.

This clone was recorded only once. CDR3 sequence (DNA): TGTGCCAGCAGCGCCCGTCGGGGGGACACTGAAGCTTTCTTT. Encoded protein: CASSARRGDTEAFF. The V and J genes are TRBV7-9 and TRBJ1-1, with D perhaps matching TRBD1 (5 bases). The CDR3 consists of 14 residues. Per the germline V gene, CDR1 is SEHNR and CDR2 is FQNEAQ (reference sequence). The V gene lost 5 bases and the J gene lost 3 bases, with 13 bases spanning the gap.

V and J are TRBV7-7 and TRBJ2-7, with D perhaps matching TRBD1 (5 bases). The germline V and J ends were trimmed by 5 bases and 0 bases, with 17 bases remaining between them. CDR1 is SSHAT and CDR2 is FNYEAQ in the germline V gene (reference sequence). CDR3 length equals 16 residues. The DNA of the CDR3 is TGTGCCAGCAGCCTTCGACAGCAGAAAAGCTCCTACGAGCAGTACTTC. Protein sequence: CASSLRQQKSSYEQYF.

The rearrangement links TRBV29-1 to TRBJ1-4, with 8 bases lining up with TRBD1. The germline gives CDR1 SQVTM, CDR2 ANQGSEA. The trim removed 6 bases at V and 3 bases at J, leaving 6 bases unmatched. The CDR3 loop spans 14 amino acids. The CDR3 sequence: CSVGQGTANEKLFF. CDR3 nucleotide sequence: TGCAGCGTCGGACAGGGTACGGCTAATGAAAAACTGTTTTTT. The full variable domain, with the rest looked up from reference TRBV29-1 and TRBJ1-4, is SAVISQKPSRDICQRGTSLTIQCQVDSQVTMMFWYRQQPGQSLTLIATANQGSEATYESGFVIDKFPISRPNLTFSTLTVSNMSPEDSSIYLCSVGQGTANEKLFFGSGTQLSVL.

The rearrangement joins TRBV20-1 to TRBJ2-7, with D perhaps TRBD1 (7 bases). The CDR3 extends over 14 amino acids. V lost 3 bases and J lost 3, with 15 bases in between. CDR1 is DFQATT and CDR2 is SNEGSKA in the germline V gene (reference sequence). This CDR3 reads CSASLPRGDYEQYF. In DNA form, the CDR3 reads TGCAGTGCTAGTCTTCCCAGGGGGGACTACGAGCAGTACTTC.

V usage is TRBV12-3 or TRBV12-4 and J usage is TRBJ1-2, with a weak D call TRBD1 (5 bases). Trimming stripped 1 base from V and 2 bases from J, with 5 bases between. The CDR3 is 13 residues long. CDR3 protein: CASSLEGNYGYTF. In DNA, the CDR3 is TGTGCCAGCAGTTTAGAGGGGAACTATGGCTACACCTTC.

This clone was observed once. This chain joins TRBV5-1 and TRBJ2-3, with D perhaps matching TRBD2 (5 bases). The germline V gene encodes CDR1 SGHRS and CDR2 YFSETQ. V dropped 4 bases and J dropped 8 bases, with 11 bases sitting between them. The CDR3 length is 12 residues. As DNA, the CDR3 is TGCGCCAGCAGCGAATCTGAGGGTACGCAGTATTTT. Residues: CASSESEGTQYF.

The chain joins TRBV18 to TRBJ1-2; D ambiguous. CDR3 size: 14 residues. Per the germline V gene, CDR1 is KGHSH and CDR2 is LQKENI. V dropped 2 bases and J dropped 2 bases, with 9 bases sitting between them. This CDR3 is CASSPAGANYGYTF. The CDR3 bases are TGTGCCAGCTCACCAGCTGGAGCAAACTATGGCTACACCTTC.